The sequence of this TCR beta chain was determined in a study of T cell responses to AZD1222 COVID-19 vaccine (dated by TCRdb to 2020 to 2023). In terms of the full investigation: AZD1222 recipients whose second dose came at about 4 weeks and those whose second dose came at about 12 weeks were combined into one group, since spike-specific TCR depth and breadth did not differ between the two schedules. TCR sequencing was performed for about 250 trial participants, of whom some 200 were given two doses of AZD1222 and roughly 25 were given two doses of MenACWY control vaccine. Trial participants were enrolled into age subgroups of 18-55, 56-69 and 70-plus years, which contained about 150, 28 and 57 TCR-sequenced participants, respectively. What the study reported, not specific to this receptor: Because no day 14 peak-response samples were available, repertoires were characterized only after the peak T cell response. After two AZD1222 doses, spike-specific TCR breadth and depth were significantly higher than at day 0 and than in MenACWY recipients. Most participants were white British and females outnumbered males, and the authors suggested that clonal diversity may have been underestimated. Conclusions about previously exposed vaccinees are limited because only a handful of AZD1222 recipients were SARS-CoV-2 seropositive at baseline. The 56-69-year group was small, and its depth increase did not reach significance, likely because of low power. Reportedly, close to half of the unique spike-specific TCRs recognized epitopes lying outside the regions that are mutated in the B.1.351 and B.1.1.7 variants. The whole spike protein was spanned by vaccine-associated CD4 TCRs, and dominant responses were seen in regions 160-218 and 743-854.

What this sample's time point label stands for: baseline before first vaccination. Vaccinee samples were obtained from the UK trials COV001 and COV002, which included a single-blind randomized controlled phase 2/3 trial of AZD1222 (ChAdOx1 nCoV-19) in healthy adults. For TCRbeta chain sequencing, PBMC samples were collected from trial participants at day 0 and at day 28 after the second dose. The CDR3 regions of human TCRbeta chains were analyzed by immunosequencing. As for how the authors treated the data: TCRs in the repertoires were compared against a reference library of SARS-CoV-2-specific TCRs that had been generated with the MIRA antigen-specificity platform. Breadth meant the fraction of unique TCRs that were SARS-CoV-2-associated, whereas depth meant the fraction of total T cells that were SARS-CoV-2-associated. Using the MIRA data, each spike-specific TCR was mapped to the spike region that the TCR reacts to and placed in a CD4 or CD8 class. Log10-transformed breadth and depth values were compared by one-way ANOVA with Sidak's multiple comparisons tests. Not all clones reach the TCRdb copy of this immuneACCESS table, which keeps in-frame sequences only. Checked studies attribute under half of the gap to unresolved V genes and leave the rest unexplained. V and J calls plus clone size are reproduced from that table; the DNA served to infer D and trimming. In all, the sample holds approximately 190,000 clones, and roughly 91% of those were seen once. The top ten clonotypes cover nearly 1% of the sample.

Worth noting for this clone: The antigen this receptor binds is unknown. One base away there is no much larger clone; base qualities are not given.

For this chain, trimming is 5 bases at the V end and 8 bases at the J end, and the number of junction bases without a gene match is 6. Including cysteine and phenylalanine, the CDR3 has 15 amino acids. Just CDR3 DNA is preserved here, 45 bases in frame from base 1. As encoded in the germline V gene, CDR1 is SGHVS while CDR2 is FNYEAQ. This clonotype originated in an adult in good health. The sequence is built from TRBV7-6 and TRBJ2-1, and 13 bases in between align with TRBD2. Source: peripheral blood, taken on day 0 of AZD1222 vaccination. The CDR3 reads CASSGRLAGGHEQFF. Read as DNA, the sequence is TGTGCCAGCAGCGGACGACTAGCGGGGGGCCATGAGCAGTTCTTC.